What follows are 31 T cell receptor beta chains derived from one specimen sequenced in a study of shared clonotypes between healthy human individuals. Measured with immunoSEQ multiplex PCR; TCRdb has only the in-frame clones, and not every one. The repertoire holds over a million clones, with approximately 98.5% as singletons. The sequencing sample was made of naive CD4+ T cells sorted from blood. Subset noted: CD45RA+ positively selected. The origin of the receptors is a man aged 25 to 40 in good health.

With respect to this clone: This specimen includes other DNA sequences encoding the same CDR3. The chain recombines TRBV5-1 with TRBJ2-5; D gene uncertain. Trimming removed 0 bases at V and 4 bases at J, with 4 bases between. Germline-derived CDR1 and CDR2 are SGHRS and YFSETQ. This CDR3 spans 12 amino acids. The CDR3 loop is CASSLAGETQYF. CDR3 nucleotide sequence: TGCGCCAGCAGCTTGGCTGGAGAGACCCAGTACTTC.

V usage is TRBV5-3 and J usage is TRBJ2-1, with 12 bases identical to TRBD2. TRBV5-3 has ORF status, its function being uncertain. This CDR3 spans 16 amino acids. The J segment lost 4 bases and the V segment lost 0 bases, leaving 2 bases of the junction unmatched. CDR3 in DNA: TGTGCCAGAAGCTTGGGAGGACTAGCGGGATACAATGAGCAGTTCTTC. It translates to CARSLGGLAGYNEQFF.

The chain links TRBV5-1 to TRBJ2-7; tentatively, D is TRBD2 (5 bases). The CDR3 sequence is 15 residues long. The V end was cut by 4 bases, the J end by 1 base, with 15 bases between. Germline CDR1 SGHRS, CDR2 YFSETQ. CDR3 amino acids: CASSPIRTGSYEQYF. CDR3 coding DNA: TGCGCCAGCAGCCCCATCCGGACGGGATCCTACGAGCAGTACTTC. Complete variable domain (other parts from reference TRBV5-1 and TRBJ2-7): KAGVTQTPRYLIKTRGQQVTLSCSPISGHRSVSWYQQTPGQGLQFLFEYFSETQRNKGNFPGRFSGRQFSNSRSEMNVSTLELGDSALYLCASSPIRTGSYEQYFGPGTRLTVT.

The V call is TRBV11-2, the J call TRBJ2-1, with TRBD1 matching over 9 bases. The ends lost 4 bases at V and 7 bases at J; junction bases unmatched: 11. The CDR3 extends over 16 amino acids. Germline V lookup: CDR1 SGHAT, CDR2 FQNNGV. DNA for the CDR3: TGTGCCAGCAGCTCCGGGGACAGGGTTCGAGTGAATGAGCAGTTCTTC. Protein: CASSSGDRVRVNEQFF.

This rearrangement joins TRBV18 to TRBJ2-2, with a weak D call TRBD2 (6 bases). The length of the CDR3 is 16 residues. V lost 1 base and J lost 4, with 13 bases in between. The germline gives CDR1 KGHSH, CDR2 LQKENI. Here the CDR3 DNA reads TGTGCCAGCTCACCACAGAGACTAGTTATCACCGGGGAGCTGTTTTTT. Protein sequence: CASSPQRLVITGELFF.

The chain combines TRBV28 with TRBJ2-7, with TRBD1 as a possible D gene (5 bases). The CDR3 has 14 amino acids. The V gene lost 2 bases and the J gene lost 3 bases, with 11 bases spanning the gap. The germline V gene encodes CDR1 MDHEN and CDR2 SYDVKM. The DNA for the CDR3 is TGTGCCAGCAGTTTAGTTTCCAGGGACTACGAGCAGTACTTC. It is translated as CASSLVSRDYEQYF.

CDR3 sequence reads: CASSQQEGDTEAFF. The CDR3 DNA reads as TGTGCCAGCTCACAACAGGAGGGGGACACTGAAGCTTTCTTT. V is TRBV18 and J is TRBJ1-1; D might be TRBD1 (6 bases). There are 14 residues in the CDR3. The germline gives CDR1 KGHSH, CDR2 LQKENI. V lost 4 bases, J lost 3 bases, and 12 bases lay in between.

V gene TRBV5-4 combines with J gene TRBJ2-7; TRBD1 matches 9 bases. CDR3 length: 14 residues. V trimming: 4 bases; J trimming: 7 bases; junction bases outside the gene matches: 9. Germline V gives CDR1 SGHNT, CDR2 YYREEE (reference sequence). This CDR3 reads CASSPTGGMREQYF. Written as DNA, the CDR3 is TGTGCCAGCAGCCCGACAGGGGGGATGAGGGAGCAGTACTTC.

The chain is built from TRBV6-1 and TRBJ2-2; D unresolved. Germline V lookup: CDR1 MNHNS, CDR2 SASEGT. Trimming took off 7 bases at V and 6 bases at J, with 12 bases between the two ends. This CDR3 has 13 residues. The CDR3 nucleotides are TGTGCCAGCATGTTAGCTAGTCCCGGGGAGCTGTTTTTT. It yields the protein CASMLASPGELFF.

The chain combines TRBV19 with TRBJ1-5, with 7 bases fitting TRBD1. The germline V gene has CDR1 LNHDA and CDR2 SQIVND (reference sequence). This CDR3 spans 13 amino acids. J was trimmed by 7 bases and V by 5 bases; bases with no gene match: 5. The CDR3 sequence: CASSLRQGQPQHF. CDR3 nucleotide sequence: TGTGCCAGTAGTTTAAGACAGGGCCAGCCCCAGCATTTT.

CDR3: CASSPRGLAGGDTQYF. DNA for the CDR3: TGTGCCAGCTCACCACGGGGACTAGCGGGAGGAGATACGCAGTATTTT. The V and J genes are TRBV18 and TRBJ2-3, with TRBD2 identical over 15 bases. Germline V gene lookup returns CDR1 KGHSH and CDR2 LQKENI. Trimming at V came to 1 base and at J to 5 bases, leaving 1 base not matched to a gene. The CDR3 runs to 16 residues.

The chain joins TRBV5-4 to TRBJ2-5; 10 bases are a match to TRBD2. The germline V gene has CDR1 SGHNT and CDR2 YYREEE (reference sequence). V dropped 4 bases and J dropped 3; count of bases not matched to a gene: 6. The CDR3 is 15 amino acids. CDR3 loop: CASSPGTSEKETQYF. In DNA, the CDR3 is TGTGCCAGCAGCCCGGGGACTAGCGAAAAAGAGACCCAGTACTTC.

The CDR3 reads CASSLMAGSADTQYF. The CDR3 DNA follows: TGTGCCAGCAGCTTGATGGCGGGAAGTGCAGATACGCAGTATTTT. This chain joins TRBV5-5 and TRBJ2-3; D might be TRBD2 (6 bases). Germline CDR1 SGHKS, CDR2 YYEKEE (reference sequence). The germline V and J ends were trimmed by 1 base and 4 bases, with 13 bases remaining between them. CDR3 length: 15 amino acids.

V gene TRBV15 combines with J gene TRBJ2-1; weak D call: TRBD1 (6 bases). Looked up from germline, CDR1 is LNHNV and CDR2 is YYDKDF (reference sequence). The V and J ends lost 3 bases and 4 bases respectively, with 13 bases between them. This CDR3 is 15 amino acids long. CDR3 amino acids: CATSRELTGYNEQFF. DNA of the CDR3: TGTGCCACCAGCAGGGAATTAACAGGGTACAATGAGCAGTTCTTC.

This chain joins TRBV29-1 and TRBJ2-2; TRBD1 matches at 12 bases. With V trimmed by 6 bases and J by 2 bases, 4 bases remained unmatched. Germline V gene lookup returns CDR1 SQVTM and CDR2 ANQGSEA. The CDR3 sequence is 15 residues long. The DNA for the CDR3 is TGCAGCGTCCCCGGGACAGGGGGCAACACCGGGGAGCTGTTTTTT. Translated, it gives CSVPGTGGNTGELFF.

This chain joins TRBV7-8 and TRBJ2-1; D unresolved. Germline CDR1 SGHVS, CDR2 FQNEAQ. The length of the CDR3 is 14 residues. V lost 1 base to trimming and J lost 7 bases, with 11 bases between them. The CDR3 loop is CASSLGLGLNEQFF. CDR3 in DNA: TGTGCCAGCAGCTTAGGTTTAGGGTTGAATGAGCAGTTCTTC.

V usage is TRBV7-9 and J usage is TRBJ2-7; possible D gene TRBD1, 6 bases. Trimming left V 0 bases short and J 5 bases short, with 14 bases between. The germline gives CDR1 SEHNR, CDR2 FQNEAQ (reference sequence). CDR3 length: 15 residues. CDR3 loop: CASSLARDRPDEQYF. The CDR3 DNA follows: TGTGCCAGCAGCTTAGCGCGCGACAGGCCGGACGAGCAGTACTTC.

This chain links TRBV5-1 with TRBJ2-5; no firm D call. The CDR3 runs 12 residues. Germline loops: CDR1 SGHRS, CDR2 YFSETQ. Trimming cost V 4 bases and J 0 bases, with 4 bases left between them. CDR3 DNA sequence: TGCGCCAGCAGCGAGTACCAAGAGACCCAGTACTTC. Encoded protein: CASSEYQETQYF.

The chain couples TRBV5-1 to TRBJ2-5; D gene uncertain. This CDR3 comprises 11 residues. Deletions cut 0 bases from V and 7 bases from J, with 4 bases between. The germline V gene has CDR1 SGHRS and CDR2 YFSETQ. CDR3 protein: CASSLEVTQYF. CDR3 nucleotides: TGCGCCAGCAGCTTGGAGGTGACCCAGTACTTC.

This clone has just one count. This chain links TRBV18 with TRBJ1-5; 8 bases are shared with TRBD1. Trimming removed 5 bases from V and 1 base from J; junction bases left unmatched: 7. Germline lookup yields CDR1 KGHSH and CDR2 LQKENI. The CDR3 sequence is 16 residues long. CDR3: CASSAGQGPSNQPQHF. The CDR3 nucleotides are TGTGCCAGCTCAGCAGGACAGGGCCCGAGCAATCAGCCCCAGCATTTT.

A single count supports this clone. The rearrangement joins TRBV10-1 to TRBJ2-1, with D perhaps matching TRBD2 (5 bases). Germline CDR1 reads WNHNN; CDR2 reads SYGVQD (reference sequence). The CDR3 spans 13 residues. The V end was cut by 2 bases, the J end by 4 bases, with 6 bases between. The CDR3 coding sequence is TGCGCCAGCAGTGAGGGACTTTACAATGAGCAGTTCTTC. It specifies CASSEGLYNEQFF.

The chain combines TRBV29-1 with TRBJ2-1; D is perhaps TRBD2 (5 bases). The CDR3 runs to 14 residues. CDR1 and CDR2 (germline): SQVTM, ANQGSEA. V was clipped by 7 bases and J by 0 bases, with 13 bases between them. The CDR3 DNA is TGCAGCGCTACTCAGCGGAGCTCCTACAATGAGCAGTTCTTC. Translated, it gives CSATQRSSYNEQFF.

This clone was counted once. One end of the junction varies from germline; a read error may be responsible. The genes are TRBV7-9 and TRBJ1-3; no definite D call. The V gene's germline CDR1 is SEHNR and CDR2 FQNEAQ (reference sequence). This CDR3 has 15 residues. The CDR3 DNA reads TGCGCCAGCAGCCAAGATAGACGGTACGGAAACACCATATATTTT. This translates into CASSQDRRYGNTIYF.

The chain joins TRBV7-9 to TRBJ2-7; TRBD2 might be the D (6 bases). The germline V gene has CDR1 SEHNR and CDR2 FQNEAQ (reference sequence). Trimming took 5 bases from V and 0 from J, leaving 17 bases between them. CDR3 length: 16 residues. CDR3 amino acids: CASSPQLAPRSYEQYF. For the CDR3, the DNA is TGTGCCAGCAGCCCCCAGCTAGCGCCTCGCTCCTACGAGCAGTACTTC.

The table lists this clone with a count of one. V and J are TRBV6-5 and TRBJ2-3; D is perhaps TRBD2 (6 bases). Deletions cut 1 base from V and 0 bases from J, with 11 bases between. This CDR3 has 16 residues. Per germline, CDR1 MNHEY and CDR2 SVGAGI. The DNA for the CDR3 is TGTGCCAGCAGTTACTTTTCCGGGACTAGCACAGATACGCAGTATTTT. This sequence encodes CASSYFSGTSTDTQYF.

This clone was seen a single time. The chain employs TRBV28 and TRBJ1-5; TRBD1 might be the D (5 bases). The CDR3 extends over 13 amino acids. V dropped 7 bases and J dropped 4 bases, with 11 bases sitting between them. CDR1 and CDR2 (germline): MDHEN, SYDVKM. The CDR3 region has the DNA TGTGCCAGCACTCAGGGTTTTAATCAGCCCCAGCATTTT. Its protein is CASTQGFNQPQHF. The full variable domain, rest sourced from reference TRBV28 and TRBJ1-5, is DVKVTQSSRYLVKRTGEKVFLECVQDMDHENMFWYRQDPGLGLRLIYFSYDVKMKEKGDIPEGYSVSREKKERFSLILESASTNQTSMYLCASTQGFNQPQHFGDGTRLSIL.

This rearrangement joins TRBV2 to TRBJ2-5; D might be TRBD2 (5 bases). Germline-derived CDR1 and CDR2 are SNHLY and FYNNEI. V lost 3 bases and J lost 5, with 16 bases in between. The CDR3 is made up of 15 amino acids. The CDR3 loop reads CASSDGVRPTETQYF. The DNA for the CDR3 is TGTGCCAGCAGTGACGGGGTCCGCCCAACGGAGACCCAGTACTTC.

The DNA of the CDR3 is TGCGCCACCGGTCCGGGCTCCGTGGACAATGAGCAGTTCTTC. Its protein is CATGPGSVDNEQFF. V is TRBV5-1 and J is TRBJ2-1; D remains unclear. The germline gives CDR1 SGHRS, CDR2 YFSETQ. The CDR3 length is 14 residues. Trimming removed 9 bases at V and 5 bases at J, with 18 bases between.

V gene TRBV2 combines with J gene TRBJ2-7, with 9 bases identical to TRBD2. This CDR3 is built from 15 residues. V was pared by 5 bases and J by 0 bases, with 5 bases of the junction left unmatched. Germline V gives CDR1 SNHLY, CDR2 FYNNEI. CDR3 bases: TGTGCCAGCAGTAATAGCGGGAGTGTCTCCTACGAGCAGTACTTC. Protein product: CASSNSGSVSYEQYF.

The genes are TRBV25-1 and TRBJ1-4; D gene ambiguous. V was pared by 8 bases and J by 2 bases, with 12 bases between. The germline V gene has CDR1 MGHDK and CDR2 SYGVNS. CDR3 length equals 14 residues. The chain's CDR3 is CASSGSVTNEKLFF. The CDR3 DNA follows: TGTGCCAGCTCGGGGAGCGTTACTAATGAAAAACTGTTTTTT. Drawing the rest from reference TRBV25-1 and TRBJ1-4, the complete variable domain is EADIYQTPRYLVIGTGKKITLECSQTMGHDKMYWYQQDPGMELHLIHYSYGVNSTEKGDLSSESTVSRIRTEHFPLTLESARPSHTSQYLCASSGSVTNEKLFFGSGTQLSVL.

V gene TRBV7-9 combines with J gene TRBJ2-7; 8 nucleotides match TRBD2. The ends lost 5 bases at V and 2 bases at J; junction bases unmatched: 5. The CDR3 contains 14 residues. Per the germline V gene, CDR1 is SEHNR and CDR2 is FQNEAQ (reference sequence). CDR3 coding DNA: TGTGCCAGCAGCCAGCGGGAGACCACCTACGAGCAGTACTTC. This sequence encodes CASSQRETTYEQYF.